This T cell receptor beta chain was profiled in a study of blood T cell repertoires in COVID-19 (dated by TCRdb to about 2020). Broadly, across the study: The collaborator samples originated in the United States, Italy and Spain and spanned the acute and convalescent phases of COVID-19. The samples were drawn from two sources: the first 160 participants of the ongoing ImmuneRACE study, and 950 to 1,500 subjects contributed by 6 global collaborators. The dataset comprised deeply sampled blood TCRbeta repertoires from subjects exposed to, actively infected with, or recovered from COVID-19. Where available, HLA class I and class II types were taken from metadata supplied by the sample provider and were not determined by assay-based typing. A freely available public database, intended as a resource for researchers studying the immune response to SARS-CoV-2, is where the repertoires were released. The material from the prospective study consisted of cDNA or gDNA derived from T cells, B-cell-depleted T cells, or PBMCs. Nearly every sample came with metadata listing a de-identified subject ID, COVID-19 status, age in years and sex. Overall study outcomes, separate from this receptor: The quantity of clinical and demographic metadata differed by source and by participant and was supplied without curation.

In the prospective study, participants were about 18 to 90 years old, resided in about 25 geographic areas of the United States, and were enrolled through a virtual design. In the prospective study, participants were assigned to cohorts based on the clinical history participants reported in a screening survey and a study questionnaire. Recovered participants in ImmuneRACE Cohort 3 were defined as having two consecutive negative NP/OP PCR tests, clearance from a healthcare professional, or resolution of symptoms. Each participant in the prospective study had whole blood, serum and a nasopharyngeal or oropharyngeal swab collected by mobile phlebotomists. Additional blood draws and questionnaires over an approximately 2-month period could optionally be provided by prospective study participants. Before DNA extraction, prospective study blood samples were shipped either frozen or at room temperature.

Details on this clone: The antigen it recognizes is unknown. Base quality data are lacking; no much larger clone is found one base away.

Trimming costs V 3 bases and J 0 bases, and their ends lie 12 bases apart. From its cysteine to its phenylalanine, the CDR3 spans 16 amino acids. Only the CDR3 DNA is retained, 48 bases long and in frame from the first base. Looking up the germline V gene yields CDR1 KGHSH and CDR2 LQKENI. The immunoSEQ Assay, a bias-controlled multiplex PCR, was used to amplify TCRbeta CDR3 regions from genomic DNA. For the original study's pipeline: The number of nucleated cells in each sample was estimated by amplification of reference gene primers within the assay. Sequence reads were collapsed and filtered to measure the absolute abundance of every unique TCRbeta CDR3 rearrangement. For each sample, productive Simpson clonality was calculated as the square root of Simpson's diversity index over productive rearrangements. TCRdb re-hosts the immuneACCESS table, in-frame sequences only. Its copies lack some clones; in the studies checked, an unresolved V gene accounts for under half of them, and the cause for the rest is not known. Clone size and V and J calls were adopted from that table, with D and trimming inferred from the DNA. The sample table contains over 400,000 clones; only one count was recorded for around nine tenths of them. Of the sample, 8.3% is held by the ten largest clones.

The sequence is built from TRBV18 and TRBJ1-3, and perhaps TRBD1 as D gene, on 5 matching bases. The receptor was derived from a woman aged 60-70 years who had recovered from COVID-19. Sequencing was done on a sample of PBMCs or T cells enriched from blood (not recorded which). The sequenced DNA is TGTGCCAGCTCACCGGGGGGAAGGAGCTCTGGAAACACCATATATTTT. The encoded protein is CASSPGGRSSGNTIYF.